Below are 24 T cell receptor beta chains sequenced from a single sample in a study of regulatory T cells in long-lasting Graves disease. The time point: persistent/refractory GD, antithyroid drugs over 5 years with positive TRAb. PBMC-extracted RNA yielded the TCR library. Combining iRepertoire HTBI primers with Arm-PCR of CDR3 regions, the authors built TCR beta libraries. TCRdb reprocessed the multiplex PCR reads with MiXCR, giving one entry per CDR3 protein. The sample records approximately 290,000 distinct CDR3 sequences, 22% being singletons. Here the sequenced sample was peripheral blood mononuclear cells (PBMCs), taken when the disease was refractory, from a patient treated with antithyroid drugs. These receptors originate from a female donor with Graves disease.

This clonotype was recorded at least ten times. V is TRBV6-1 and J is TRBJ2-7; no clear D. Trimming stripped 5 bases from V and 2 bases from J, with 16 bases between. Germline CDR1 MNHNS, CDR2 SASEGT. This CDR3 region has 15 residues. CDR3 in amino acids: CASSLQRTPAYEQYF. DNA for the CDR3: TGTGCCAGCAGTCTTCAAAGGACGCCGGCCTACGAGCAGTACTTC.

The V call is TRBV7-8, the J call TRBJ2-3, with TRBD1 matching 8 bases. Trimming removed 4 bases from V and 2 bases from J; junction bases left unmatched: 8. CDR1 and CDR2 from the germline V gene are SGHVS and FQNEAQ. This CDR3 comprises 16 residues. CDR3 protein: CASSSRTGLITDTQYF. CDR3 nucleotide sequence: TGTGCCAGCAGCTCTAGGACAGGGTTGATCACAGATACGCAGTATTTT.

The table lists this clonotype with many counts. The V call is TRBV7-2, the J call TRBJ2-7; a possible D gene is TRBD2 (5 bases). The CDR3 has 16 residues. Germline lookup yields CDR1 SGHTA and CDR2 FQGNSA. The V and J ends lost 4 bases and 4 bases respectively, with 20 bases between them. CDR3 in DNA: TGTGCCAGCAGCTGGGAGTTGGCGCCCCATACATACGAGCAGTACTTC. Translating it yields CASSWELAPHTYEQYF.

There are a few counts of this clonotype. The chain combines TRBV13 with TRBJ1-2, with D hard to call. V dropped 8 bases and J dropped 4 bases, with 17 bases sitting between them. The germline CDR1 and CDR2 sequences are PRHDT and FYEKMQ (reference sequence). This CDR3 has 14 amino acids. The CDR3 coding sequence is TGTGCCAGCTCCCTCTTGACGGAAGCCTATGGCTACACCTTC. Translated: CASSLLTEAYGYTF.

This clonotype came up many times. The CDR3 reads CASGSTGTGANVLTF. CDR3 DNA sequence: TGTGCCAGCGGGTCCACGGGAACCGGGGCCAACGTCCTGACTTTC. V usage is TRBV28 and J usage is TRBJ2-6, with D possibly TRBD2 on 5 matching bases. V lost 8 bases to trimming and J lost 4 bases, with 15 bases between them. The CDR3 loop spans 15 amino acids. Germline CDR1 reads MDHEN; CDR2 reads SYDVKM.

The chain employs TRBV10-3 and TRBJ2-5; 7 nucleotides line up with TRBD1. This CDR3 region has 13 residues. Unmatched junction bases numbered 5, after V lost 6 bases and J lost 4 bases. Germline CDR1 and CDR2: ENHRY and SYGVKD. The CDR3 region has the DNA TGTGCCATCAGAGGGACAGAGACAGAGACCCAGTACTTC. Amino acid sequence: CAIRGTETETQYF.

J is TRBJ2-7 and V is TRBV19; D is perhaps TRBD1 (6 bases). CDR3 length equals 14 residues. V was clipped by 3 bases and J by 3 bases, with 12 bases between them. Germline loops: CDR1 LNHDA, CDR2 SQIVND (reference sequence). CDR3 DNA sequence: TGTGCCAGTAGTATCGGGCAGGGGAACTACGAGCAGTACTTC. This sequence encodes CASSIGQGNYEQYF.

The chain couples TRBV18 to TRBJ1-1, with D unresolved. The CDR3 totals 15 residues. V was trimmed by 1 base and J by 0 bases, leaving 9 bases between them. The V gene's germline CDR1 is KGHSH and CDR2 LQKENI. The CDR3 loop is CASSPLPGMNTEAFF. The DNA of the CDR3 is TGTGCCAGCTCACCACTTCCGGGAATGAACACTGAAGCTTTCTTT.

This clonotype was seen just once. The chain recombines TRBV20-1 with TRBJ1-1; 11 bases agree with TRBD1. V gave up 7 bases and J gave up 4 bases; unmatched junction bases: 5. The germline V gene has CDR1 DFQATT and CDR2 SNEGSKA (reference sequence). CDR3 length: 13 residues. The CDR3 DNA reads TGCAGTGGTGGACAGGGGGCGTTCACTGAAGCTTTCTTT. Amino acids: CSGGQGAFTEAFF.

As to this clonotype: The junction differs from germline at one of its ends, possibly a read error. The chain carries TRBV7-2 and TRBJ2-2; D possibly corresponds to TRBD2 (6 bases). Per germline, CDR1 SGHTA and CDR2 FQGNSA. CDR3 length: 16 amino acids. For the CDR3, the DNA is TGTGCCAGCATCGACCGAGCGGGTCAAAACACCGGGGAGCTGCTTTTT. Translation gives CASIDRAGQNTGELLF.

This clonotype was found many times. The CDR3 nucleotides are TGTGCCAGCAGCTCCCTAGCGGGAGTGGGGAACATTCAGTACTTC. This gives the protein CASSSLAGVGNIQYF. The chain links TRBV11-2 to TRBJ2-4, with 10 nucleotides matching TRBD2. The J segment lost 7 bases and the V segment lost 4 bases, leaving 7 bases of the junction unmatched. The CDR3 is 15 amino acids. Germline CDR1 SGHAT, CDR2 FQNNGV.

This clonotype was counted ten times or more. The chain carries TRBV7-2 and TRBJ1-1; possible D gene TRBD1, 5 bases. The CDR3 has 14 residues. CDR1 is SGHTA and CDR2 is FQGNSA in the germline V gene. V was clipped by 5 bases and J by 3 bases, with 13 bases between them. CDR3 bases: TGTGCCAGCAGCCCCGCGGGGGACCACACTGAAGCTTTCTTT. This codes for CASSPAGDHTEAFF.

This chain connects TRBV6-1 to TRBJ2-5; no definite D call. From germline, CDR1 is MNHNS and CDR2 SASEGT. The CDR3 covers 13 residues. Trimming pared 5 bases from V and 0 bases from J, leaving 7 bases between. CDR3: CASSTEHQETQYF. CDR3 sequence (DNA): TGTGCCAGCAGTACAGAGCACCAAGAGACCCAGTACTTC.

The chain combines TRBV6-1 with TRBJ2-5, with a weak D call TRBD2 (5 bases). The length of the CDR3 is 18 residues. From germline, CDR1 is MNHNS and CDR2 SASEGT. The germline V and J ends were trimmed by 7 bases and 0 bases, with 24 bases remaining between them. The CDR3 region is CASTPSLRTGMYQETQYF. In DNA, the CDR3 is TGTGCCAGCACTCCCTCCTTGAGGACGGGGATGTACCAAGAGACCCAGTACTTC.

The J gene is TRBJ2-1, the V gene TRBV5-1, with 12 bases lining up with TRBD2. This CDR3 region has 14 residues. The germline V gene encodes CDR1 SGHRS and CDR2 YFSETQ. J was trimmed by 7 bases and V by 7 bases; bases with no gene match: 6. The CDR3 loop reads CASGTSGPPNEQFF. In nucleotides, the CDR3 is TGCGCCAGCGGGACTAGCGGGCCACCAAATGAGCAGTTCTTC.

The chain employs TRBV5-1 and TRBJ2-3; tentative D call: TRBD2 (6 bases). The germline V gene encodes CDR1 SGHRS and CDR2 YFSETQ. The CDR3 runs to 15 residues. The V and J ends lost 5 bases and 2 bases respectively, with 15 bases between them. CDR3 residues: CASRSPGGNTDTQYF. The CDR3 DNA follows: TGCGCCAGCAGGAGCCCCGGAGGGAACACAGATACGCAGTATTTT.

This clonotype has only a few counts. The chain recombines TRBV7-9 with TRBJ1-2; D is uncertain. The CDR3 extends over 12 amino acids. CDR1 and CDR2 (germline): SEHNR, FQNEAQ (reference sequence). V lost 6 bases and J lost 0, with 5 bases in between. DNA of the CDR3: TGTGCCAGCAGGGAATCTAACTATGGCTACACCTTC. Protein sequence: CASRESNYGYTF.

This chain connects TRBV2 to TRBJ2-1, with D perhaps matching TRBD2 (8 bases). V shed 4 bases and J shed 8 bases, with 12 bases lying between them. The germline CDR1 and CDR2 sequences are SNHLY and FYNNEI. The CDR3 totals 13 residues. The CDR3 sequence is CASSAGGGYEQFF. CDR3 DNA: TGTGCCAGCAGTGCGGGAGGGGGCTATGAGCAGTTCTTC.

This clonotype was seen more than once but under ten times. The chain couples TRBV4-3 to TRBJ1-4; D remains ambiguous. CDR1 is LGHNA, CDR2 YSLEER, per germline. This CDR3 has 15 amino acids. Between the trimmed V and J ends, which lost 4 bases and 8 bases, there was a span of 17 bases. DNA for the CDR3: TGCGCCAGCAGCCCCGAAGGATTATACGCAGAAAAACTGTTTTTT. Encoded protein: CASSPEGLYAEKLFF.

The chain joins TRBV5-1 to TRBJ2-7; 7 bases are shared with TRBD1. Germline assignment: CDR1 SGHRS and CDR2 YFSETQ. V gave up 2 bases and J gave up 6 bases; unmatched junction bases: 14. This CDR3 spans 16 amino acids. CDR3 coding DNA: TGCGCCAGCAGCTTTCATCGGGACAGCGATGGAGGCGAGCAGTACTTC. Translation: CASSFHRDSDGGEQYF.

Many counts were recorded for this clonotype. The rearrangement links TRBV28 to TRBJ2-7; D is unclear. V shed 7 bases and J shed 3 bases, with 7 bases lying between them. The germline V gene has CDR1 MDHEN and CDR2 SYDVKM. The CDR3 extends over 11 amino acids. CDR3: CASTDGYEQYF. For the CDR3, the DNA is TGTGCCAGCACCGATGGCTACGAGCAGTACTTC.

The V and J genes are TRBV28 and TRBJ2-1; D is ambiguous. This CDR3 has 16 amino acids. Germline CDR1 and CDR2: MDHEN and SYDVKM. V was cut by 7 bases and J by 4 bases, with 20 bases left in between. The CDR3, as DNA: TGTGCCAGCACTCTATCCCTGGCGGAGCCGTACAATGAGCAGTTCTTC. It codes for CASTLSLAEPYNEQFF. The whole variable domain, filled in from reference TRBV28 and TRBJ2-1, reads DVKVTQSSRYLVKRTGEKVFLECVQDMDHENMFWYRQDPGLGLRLIYFSYDVKMKEKGDIPEGYSVSREKKERFSLILESASTNQTSMYLCASTLSLAEPYNEQFFGPGTRLTVL.

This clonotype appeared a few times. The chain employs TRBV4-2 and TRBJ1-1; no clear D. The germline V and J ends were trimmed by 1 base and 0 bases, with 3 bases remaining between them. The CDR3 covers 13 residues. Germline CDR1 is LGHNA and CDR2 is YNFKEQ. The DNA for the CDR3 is TGTGCCAGCAGCCAAGTTATGAACACTGAAGCTTTCTTT. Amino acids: CASSQVMNTEAFF.

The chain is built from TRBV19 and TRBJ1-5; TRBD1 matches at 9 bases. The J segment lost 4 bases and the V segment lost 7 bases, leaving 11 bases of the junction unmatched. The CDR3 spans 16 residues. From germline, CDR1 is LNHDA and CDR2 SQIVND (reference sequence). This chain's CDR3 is CASTGQGYSSNQPQHF. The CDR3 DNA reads TGTGCCAGTACCGGACAGGGGTACTCCTCTAATCAGCCCCAGCATTTT.